The T cell receptor beta chain under discussion was sequenced for a study of metastatic and nonmetastatic thyroid tumors. Study-wide background: Thyroid patients, malignant and benign, had repertoires compared across blood and tumor or nodule tissue.

This clone was picked up many times. Each patient came to thyroid surgery without any prior treatment (of any kind). TCRdb re-clonotyped the PCR reads via MiXCR. The repertoire has 23,000 or so clones, roughly a quarter of them found once; the top ten carry roughly 12%. The material sequenced was tumor tissue. The receptor was derived from a male donor with papillary thyroid cancer or a benign thyroid nodule (not recorded which). Some clones in this sample may be carry-over from other donors' samples.

The CDR3 DNA reads as TGTGCCAGCAGCCTTCCCTGGGGGGGGCTGTTCGAGCAGTACTTC. This codes for CASSLPWGGLFEQYF. The chain uses TRBV7-8 and TRBJ2-7; D possibly corresponds to TRBD2 (7 bases). The V gene lost 5 bases and the J gene lost 6 bases, with 20 bases spanning the gap. The germline V gene has CDR1 SGHVS and CDR2 FQNEAQ. The length of the CDR3 is 15 residues.